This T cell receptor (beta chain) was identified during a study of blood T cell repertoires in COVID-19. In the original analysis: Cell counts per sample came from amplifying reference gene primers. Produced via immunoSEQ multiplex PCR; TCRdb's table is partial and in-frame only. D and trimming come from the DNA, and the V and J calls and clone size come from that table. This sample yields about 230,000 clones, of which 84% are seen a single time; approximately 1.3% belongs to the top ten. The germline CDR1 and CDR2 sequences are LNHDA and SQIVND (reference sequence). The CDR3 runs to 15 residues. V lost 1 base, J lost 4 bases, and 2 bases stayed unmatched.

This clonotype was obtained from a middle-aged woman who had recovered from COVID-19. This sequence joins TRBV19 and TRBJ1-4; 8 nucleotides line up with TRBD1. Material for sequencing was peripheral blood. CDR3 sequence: CASSIGQGYNEKLFF. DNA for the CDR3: TGTGCCAGTAGTATAGGACAGGGGTATAATGAAAAACTGTTTTTT.